The TCR beta chain under discussion was sequenced for a study of T cells in Graves' hyperthyroidism and ophthalmopathy (dated by TCRdb to the late 2010s). Some background on the complete study: Peripheral blood was sampled at the time of initial diagnosis, prior to any treatment. The roughly 91 discovery patients were randomly divided into training and test sets at a 7:3 ratio. Prospective prediction of ophthalmopathy was tested in an independent validation cohort consisting of about 20 hyperthyroidism patients and over 15 patients who later progressed to ophthalmopathy. A discovery cohort of about a hundred patients, about 44 with Graves' ophthalmopathy and over 55 with stable Graves' hyperthyroidism, was used to find distinguishing TCR V-J signatures. The study also compared thyroid tissue and blood T-cell repertoires from about six Graves' hyperthyroidism patients. TCR Vbeta CDR3 sequencing of 135 peripheral blood samples (approximately 44 ophthalmopathy, 75 or so hyperthyroidism and approximately 17 progressor patients) is reported in the paper. After blood sampling, hyperthyroidism patients were treated with methimazole at a starting dose of 30 mg daily, and ophthalmopathy patients were treated with high-dose intravenous methylprednisolone. Paper-wide results and their limitations: No statistical method was used to set the sample size in advance, and investigators knew the group allocation. During validation, the model predicted progression to ophthalmopathy a median of about 6.5 months ahead of onset, with almost 71% sensitivity and about 72% specificity. Most expanded thyroid clonotypes (frequency above 0.001) were also found in blood, which suggests that blood repertoires may mirror thyroid immune responses. In cross-validation, a model built on a 13 V-J signature told ophthalmopathy apart from stable hyperthyroidism with under 90% sensitivity and roughly 82% specificity, and in testing the same model reached 80%/75%.

Hyperthyroidism patients were newly diagnosed, had a disease duration of under 2 months, and were aged 18 to 65 years. Patients with uncontrolled infections, other autoimmune diseases, pregnancy or lactation were excluded. Clinical symptoms, serum thyroxine and TRAb, thyroid ultrasound, and orbital computed tomography formed the basis for the diagnoses. Blood from progressor patients was collected at the time of first diagnosis with hyperthyroidism, before any ophthalmopathy symptoms had appeared. Ficoll-Paque density gradient centrifugation was used to isolate PBMCs from 8 to 10 ml of fresh peripheral blood. Progressor patients were defined as those initially diagnosed with Graves' hyperthyroidism in whom ophthalmopathy developed during follow-up. Total RNA was extracted using Trizol reagent, and RNA quality was assessed on an Agilent 2100 Bioanalyzer. Cut back by 5 bases and 5 bases, the V and J ends lie 18 bases apart. Including the terminal cysteine and phenylalanine, the CDR3 comprises 15 residues. This entry keeps only the CDR3 DNA: 45 bases, framed from base 1. Looking up the germline V gene yields CDR1 SNHLY and CDR2 FYNNEI.

Amplification of TCR beta CDR3 regions was carried out from RNA transcripts. A first-round RT-PCR of the TCR CDR3 used the HTBI primer set with the Qiagen OneStep RT-PCR kit. Libraries were constructed in a second round of multiplex PCR, after which size selection and purification were performed. Sequencing of the libraries was done on an Illumina HiSeq2000 using paired-end 100 bp reads. As for how the authors treated the data: SOAPnuke was used to process the raw data, with reads discarded if the reads contained adapters or uncalled bases, had a mean Phred below 15, or lacked an exact constant-primer or identifier match. COPE v1.2.5 was used to merge high-quality paired reads, and clonotypes were defined as unique nucleotide sequences. MiTCR v1.1 was used to align the clonotypes against IMGT TRBV, TRBD and TRBJ reference segments. The analysis included only V-J combinations with a frequency above 0.0001, which together covered 99% to 99.2% of the repertoires. A TCS score was defined as the ratio of F50 (clonal expansion) to E x V (chaos), with BLOSUM62-based TCRdist applied between CDR3 peptides within each V-J. Welch's t-statistics and random forest reduced fewer than 600 V-J features to 13, which were used in a naive Bayes classifier (R e1071). TCRdb trimmed public reads at Q25 via fastp, called clones via MiXCR and kept in-frame beta chains. One record per CDR3 amino acid sequence lists the most common genes and DNA. The V and J calls reflect TCRdb's pipeline rather than the authors' work. In this sample the table shows 650,000 to 850,000 distinct CDR3 sequences, about 19% of which occur a single time. Clones ranked in the top ten supply 16% of the sample.

The sample holds many counts of this clonotype. Its antigen target is currently unknown. Base quality data are lacking; no much larger clone is found one base away. The specimen was blood. The chain is made from TRBV2 and TRBJ2-5, with no D gene named confidently. This clonotype was obtained from a woman between 50 and 59 years old with Graves' hyperthyroidism that later progressed to Graves' ophthalmopathy. The nucleotide sequence is given as TGTGCCAGCAGTAAAAATCAGGTGGATGGGGAGACCCAGTACTTC. Its protein is CASSKNQVDGETQYF.